The 11 T cell receptor beta chains given below trace back to one sample, sequenced in a study of radiation and T cells in renal cell carcinoma. Time point: blood 4 weeks post-SBRT, at nephrectomy. Treatment given: 15 Gy SBRT to primary tumor, nephrectomy 4 weeks later. Method: immunoSEQ multiplex PCR; TCRdb's copy keeps in-frame clones and lacks some. The table has 130,000 to 150,000 clones, around nine tenths seen once. This specimen was blood, taken from a patient whose treatment included radiotherapy and nephrectomy. The receptors derive from a woman aged 45 to 65 with renal cell carcinoma.

The chain combines TRBV29-1 with TRBJ2-3, with TRBD2 matching 9 bases. CDR1 SQVTM and CDR2 ANQGSEA come from the germline V gene. This CDR3 has 14 residues. J was trimmed by 4 bases and V by 2 bases; bases with no gene match: 4. CDR3 nucleotide sequence: TGCAGCGTTGAAAAGCGGGAGGTGCCAGATACGCAGTATTTT. Its translation: CSVEKREVPDTQYF.

The chain joins TRBV10-3 to TRBJ1-1; maybe TRBD1 (5 bases). This CDR3 is 16 amino acids long. Germline values: CDR1 ENHRY, CDR2 SYGVKD. Trimming removed 6 bases at V and 4 bases at J, with 21 bases between. The CDR3 DNA follows: TGTGCCATCAGCACAGGCCTAGACCCCGGAGGCACTGAAGCTTTCTTT. Translated: CAISTGLDPGGTEAFF.

The J gene is TRBJ2-7, the V gene TRBV5-1; 12 nucleotides agree with TRBD1. The trim removed 3 bases at V and 11 bases at J, leaving 15 bases unmatched. The CDR3 is made up of 16 amino acids. Germline V gives CDR1 SGHRS, CDR2 YFSETQ. CDR3 in DNA: TGCGCCAGCAGCTCCCTGGCGGGACAGGGGGCCCGAAGCAAGTACTTC. This translates into CASSSLAGQGARSKYF.

V gene TRBV25-1 combines with J gene TRBJ1-1, with 9 bases lining up with TRBD1. Germline trimming cut 6 bases from V and 1 base from J; bases unmatched to any gene: 3. The CDR3 has 14 amino acids. The V gene's germline CDR1 is MGHDK and CDR2 SYGVNS. CDR3 nucleotide sequence: TGTGCCAGCAGCGGGACAGGGAGGAACACTGAAGCTTTCTTT. Its protein is CASSGTGRNTEAFF.

The rearrangement links TRBV6-1 to TRBJ1-2, with 9 bases fitting TRBD1. V lost 4 bases, J lost 7 bases, and 7 bases stayed unmatched. CDR1 MNHNS and CDR2 SASEGT come from the germline V gene. This CDR3 spans 14 amino acids. The CDR3 coding sequence is TGTGCCAGCAGTGCCGTACAGGGGGCAGGTGGCTACACCTTC. Protein product: CASSAVQGAGGYTF.

The V call is TRBV5-5, the J call TRBJ2-3; unclear D gene. Trimming removed 7 bases from V and 4 bases from J, with 13 bases in between. Germline values: CDR1 SGHKS, CDR2 YYEKEE (reference sequence). The CDR3 has 13 amino acids. CDR3 loop: CASQFSTADTQYF. CDR3 DNA: TGTGCCAGCCAATTTAGTACCGCAGATACGCAGTATTTT.

The chain joins TRBV5-1 to TRBJ1-6; TRBD1 matches at 8 bases. The CDR3 loop spans 15 amino acids. The V and J ends lost 4 bases and 6 bases, in that order; junction bases with no gene match: 6. Looked up from germline, CDR1 is SGHRS and CDR2 is YFSETQ. The CDR3 DNA follows: TGCGCCAGCAGCCGGGCGACAGGGGTTAATTCACCCCTCCACTTT. This gives the protein CASSRATGVNSPLHF. Looking up the rest from reference TRBV5-1 and TRBJ1-6 gives the full variable domain: KAGVTQTPRYLIKTRGQQVTLSCSPISGHRSVSWYQQTPGQGLQFLFEYFSETQRNKGNFPGRFSGRQFSNSRSEMNVSTLELGDSALYLCASSRATGVNSPLHFGNGTRLTVT.

The rearrangement joins TRBV4-3 to TRBJ1-1; D is undetermined. Germline values: CDR1 LGHNA, CDR2 YSLEER. Trimming removed 4 bases at V and 0 bases at J, with 12 bases between. The CDR3 is 15 amino acids. The CDR3 here is CASSRAITVNTEAFF. CDR3 bases: TGCGCCAGCAGCCGCGCTATAACAGTGAACACTGAAGCTTTCTTT.

The J gene is TRBJ1-3, the V gene TRBV11-2; TRBD1 might be the D (6 bases). Per germline, CDR1 SGHAT and CDR2 FQNNGV. The V and J ends lost 1 base and 8 bases respectively, with 15 bases between them. CDR3 length equals 15 residues. CDR3 loop: CASSLAGGPVDTIYF. The CDR3 DNA reads as TGTGCCAGCAGCTTAGCGGGGGGCCCCGTTGACACCATATATTTT.

This clone appeared a single time. V and J are TRBV20-1 and TRBJ2-7; maybe TRBD2 (6 bases). The CDR3 is 11 residues long. Between the trimmed V and J ends, which lost 3 bases and 3 bases, there was a span of 6 bases. CDR1 and CDR2 (germline): DFQATT, SNEGSKA (reference sequence). CDR3: CSASSGYEQYF. The CDR3 nucleotides read TGCAGTGCTAGTAGCGGCTACGAGCAGTACTTC.

This chain links TRBV30 with TRBJ1-5; D gene ambiguous. This CDR3 is built from 13 residues. V lost 2 bases and J 7 bases, leaving 12 bases between the germline ends. The germline gives CDR1 GTSNPN, CDR2 SVGIG (reference sequence). In DNA, the CDR3 is TGTGCCTGGAGTTCCTTAGGGCGGCAGCCCCAGCATTTT. Translating gives CAWSSLGRQPQHF.